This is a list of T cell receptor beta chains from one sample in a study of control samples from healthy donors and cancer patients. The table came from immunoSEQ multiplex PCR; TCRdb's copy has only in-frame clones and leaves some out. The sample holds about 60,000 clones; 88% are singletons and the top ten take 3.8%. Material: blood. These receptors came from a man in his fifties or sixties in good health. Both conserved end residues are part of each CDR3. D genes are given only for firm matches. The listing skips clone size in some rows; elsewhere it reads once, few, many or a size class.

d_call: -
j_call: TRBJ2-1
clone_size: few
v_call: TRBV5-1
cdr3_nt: TGCGCCAGCAGCACGGGGACCAGCCTCTCCTACAATGAGCAGTTCTTC
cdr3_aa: CASSTGTSLSYNEQFF

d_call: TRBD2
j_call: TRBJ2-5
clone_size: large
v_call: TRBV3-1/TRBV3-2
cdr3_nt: TGTGCCAGCAGCTACGTAGCGGGAGGGCCTCAAGAGACCCAGTACTTC
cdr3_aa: CASSYVAGGPQETQYF

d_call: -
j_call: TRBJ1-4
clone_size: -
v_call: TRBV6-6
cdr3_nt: TGTGCCAGCAGTTACGGGGGGGGAACTAATGAAAAACTGTTTTTT
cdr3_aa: CASSYGGGTNEKLFF

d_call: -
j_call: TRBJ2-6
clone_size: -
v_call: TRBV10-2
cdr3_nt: TGCGCCAGCAGTGAGCTAGGGGCCAACGTCCTGACTTTC
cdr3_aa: CASSELGANVLTF

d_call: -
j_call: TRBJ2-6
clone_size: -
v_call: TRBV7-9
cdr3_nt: TGTGCCAGCAGCTCAGGGGAAAGGGCCAACGTCCTGACTTTC
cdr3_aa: CASSSGERANVLTF

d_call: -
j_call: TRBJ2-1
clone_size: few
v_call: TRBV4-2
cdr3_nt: TGTGCCAGCAGCCAAGACTCAGGGGCTATCGGGAATGAGCAGTTCTTC
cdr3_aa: CASSQDSGAIGNEQFF

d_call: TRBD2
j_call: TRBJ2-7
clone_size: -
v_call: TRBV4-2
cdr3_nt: TGTGCCAGCAGCCAAGGGTCTAGCGGGAACTACGAGCAGTACTTC
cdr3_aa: CASSQGSSGNYEQYF

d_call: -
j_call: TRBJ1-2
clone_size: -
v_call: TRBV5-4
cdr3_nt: TGTGCCAGCAGCTTGGTGGCGATCGAATATGGCTACACCTTC
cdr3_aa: CASSLVAIEYGYTF

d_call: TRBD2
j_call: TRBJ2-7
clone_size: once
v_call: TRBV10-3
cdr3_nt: TGTGCCATCAGTACCGGGACTAGCGGGAGGAGTGGCGAGCAGTACTTC
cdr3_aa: CAISTGTSGRSGEQYF

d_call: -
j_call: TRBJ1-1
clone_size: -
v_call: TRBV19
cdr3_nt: TGTGCCAGTAGTATAGGGGGAAGCCGGAACACTGAAGCTTTCTTT
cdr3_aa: CASSIGGSRNTEAFF

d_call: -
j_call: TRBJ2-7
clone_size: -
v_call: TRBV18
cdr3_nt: TGTGCCAGCTCACTTGACCGGGACAACTCCTACGAGCAGTACTTC
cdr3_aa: CASSLDRDNSYEQYF

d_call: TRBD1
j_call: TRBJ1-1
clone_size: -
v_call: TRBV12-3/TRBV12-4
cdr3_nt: TGTGCCAGCAGTTTAGAACAGGGGGCTGAAGCTTTCTTT
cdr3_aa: CASSLEQGAEAFF

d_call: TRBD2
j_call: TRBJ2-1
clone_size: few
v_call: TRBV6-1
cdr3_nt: TGTGCCAGCAGTGAACCGGTAGCGGGAGACAATGAGCAGTTCTTC
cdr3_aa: CASSEPVAGDNEQFF

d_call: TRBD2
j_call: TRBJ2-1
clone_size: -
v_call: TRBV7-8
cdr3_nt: TGTGCCAGCAGCTTATTGGGACTAGGGGGTGAGCAGTTCTTC
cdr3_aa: CASSLLGLGGEQFF

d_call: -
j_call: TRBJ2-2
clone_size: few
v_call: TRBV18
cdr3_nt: TGTGCCAGCTCACCAGCGATGGTGCAGGGGGGGGCGAACACCGGGGAGCTGTTTTTT
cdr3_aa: CASSPAMVQGGANTGELFF

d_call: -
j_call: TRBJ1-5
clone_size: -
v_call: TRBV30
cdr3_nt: TGTGCCTGGAGTGTACTAGGAGGCTATAGCAATCAGCCCCAGCATTTT
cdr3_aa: CAWSVLGGYSNQPQHF

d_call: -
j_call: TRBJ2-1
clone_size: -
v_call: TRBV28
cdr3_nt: TGTGCCAGCCACGTAATAGGGGCCTACAATGAGCAGTTCTTC
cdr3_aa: CASHVIGAYNEQFF

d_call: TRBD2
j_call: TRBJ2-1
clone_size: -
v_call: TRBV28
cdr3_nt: TGTGCCAGCAGCACGGAGCGGGAGAGTGCTTACAATGAGCAGTTCTTC
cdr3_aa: CASSTERESAYNEQFF

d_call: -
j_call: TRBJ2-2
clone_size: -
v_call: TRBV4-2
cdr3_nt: TGTGCCAGCAGCCAGGCAAGGGCAGGGACCGGGGAGCTGTTTTTT
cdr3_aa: CASSQARAGTGELFF

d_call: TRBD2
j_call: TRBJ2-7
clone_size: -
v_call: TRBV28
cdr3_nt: TGTGCCACTAGTTTGGGGCGGGGGAGAGGGGCGGGCCGTTGGTACGAGCAGTACTTC
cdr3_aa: CATSLGRGRGAGRWYEQYF

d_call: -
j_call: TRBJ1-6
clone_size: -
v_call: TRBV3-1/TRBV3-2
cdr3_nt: TGTGCCAGCAGCCAAGGGCAGGTATATTCACCCCTCCACTTT
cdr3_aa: CASSQGQVYSPLHF

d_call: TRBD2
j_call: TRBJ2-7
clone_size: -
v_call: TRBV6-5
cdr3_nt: TGTGCCAGCAGTTTGAACATAGCGGGAGGGCCCTACGAGCAGTACTTC
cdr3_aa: CASSLNIAGGPYEQYF

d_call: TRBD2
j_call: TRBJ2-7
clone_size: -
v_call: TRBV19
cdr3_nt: TGTGCCAGTAGTATTAAGACTAGCGGGAAGCAAGAGCAGTACTTC
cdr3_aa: CASSIKTSGKQEQYF

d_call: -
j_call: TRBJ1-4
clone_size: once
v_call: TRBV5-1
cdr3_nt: TGCGCCAGCAGCTGGGGTGATCAGGGAGTGGCGAAACTGTTTTTT
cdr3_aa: CASSWGDQGVAKLFF

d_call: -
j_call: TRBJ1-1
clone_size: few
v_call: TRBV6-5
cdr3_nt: TGTGCCAGCAGTTCAGTCGCTGAAGCTTTCTTT
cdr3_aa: CASSSVAEAFF

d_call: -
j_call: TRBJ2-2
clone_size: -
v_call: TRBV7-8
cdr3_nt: TGTGCCAGCAGCTTTGAGGGGAACACCGGGGAGCTGTTTTTT
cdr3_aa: CASSFEGNTGELFF

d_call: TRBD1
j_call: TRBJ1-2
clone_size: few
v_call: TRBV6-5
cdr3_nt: TGTGCCAGCAGGATCGACAGGGGTAGGGACTATGGCTACACCTTC
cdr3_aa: CASRIDRGRDYGYTF

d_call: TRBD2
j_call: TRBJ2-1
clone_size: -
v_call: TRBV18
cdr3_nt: TGTGCCAGCTCACCAGGGGGGGGAACCTACAATGAGCAGTTCTTC
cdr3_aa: CASSPGGGTYNEQFF

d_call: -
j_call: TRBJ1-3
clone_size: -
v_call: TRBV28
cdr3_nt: TGTGCCAGCAAATCAGGGTTAGGTGGAAACACCATATATTTT
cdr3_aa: CASKSGLGGNTIYF

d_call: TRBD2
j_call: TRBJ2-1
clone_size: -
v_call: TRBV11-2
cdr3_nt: TGTGCCAGCAGCTCCCATGGGACGGGGGGAAACAATGAGCAGTTCTTC
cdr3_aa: CASSSHGTGGNNEQFF

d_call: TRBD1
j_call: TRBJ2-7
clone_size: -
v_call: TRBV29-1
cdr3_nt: TGCAGCGTCGAAGGACAGGGGGCGCGTGAGCAGTACTTC
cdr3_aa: CSVEGQGAREQYF

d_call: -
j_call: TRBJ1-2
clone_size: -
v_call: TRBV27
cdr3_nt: TGTGCCAGCAGCAACAGTTATGGCTACACCTTC
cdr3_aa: CASSNSYGYTF

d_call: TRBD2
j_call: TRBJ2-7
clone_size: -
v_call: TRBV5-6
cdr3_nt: TGTGCCAGCAGCATTAGCGGGAGGCTCTACGAGCAGTACTTC
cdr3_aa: CASSISGRLYEQYF

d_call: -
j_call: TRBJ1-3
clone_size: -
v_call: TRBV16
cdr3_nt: TGTGCCAGCAGCCAATCACTGAACTCTGGAAACACCATATATTTT
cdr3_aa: CASSQSLNSGNTIYF

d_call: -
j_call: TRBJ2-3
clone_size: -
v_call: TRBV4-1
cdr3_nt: TGCGCCAGCAGCCAAGAGCTAGCGCATAGCACAGATACGCAGTATTTT
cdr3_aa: CASSQELAHSTDTQYF

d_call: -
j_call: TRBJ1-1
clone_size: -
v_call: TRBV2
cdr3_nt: TGTGCCAGCAGTGTAATGGGTTTAGAGGGCACTGAAGCTTTCTTT
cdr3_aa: CASSVMGLEGTEAFF

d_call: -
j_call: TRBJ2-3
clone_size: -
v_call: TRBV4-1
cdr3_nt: TGCGCCAGCAGCCAAGATCCCGTGGGGAGGATAATAACAGATACGCAGTATTTT
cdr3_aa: CASSQDPVGRIITDTQYF

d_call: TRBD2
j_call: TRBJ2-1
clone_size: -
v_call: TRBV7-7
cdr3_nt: TGTGCTAGCAGCCCTAGCGGGAGTAGCTACAATGAGCAGTTCTTC
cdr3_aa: CASSPSGSSYNEQFF

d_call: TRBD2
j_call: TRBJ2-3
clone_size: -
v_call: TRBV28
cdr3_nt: TGTGCCAGCAGTACTAGCGGACCGGGGAATACGCAGTATTTT
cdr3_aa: CASSTSGPGNTQYF

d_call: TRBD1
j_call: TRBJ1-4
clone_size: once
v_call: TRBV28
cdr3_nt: TGTGCCAGCAGTCCCTTCAGGACAGGTTATAATGAAAAACTGTTTTTT
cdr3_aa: CASSPFRTGYNEKLFF

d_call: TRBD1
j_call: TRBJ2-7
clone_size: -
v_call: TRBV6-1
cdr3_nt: TGTGCCAGCAGTTTGGGGACAGGGGGTGACGAGCAGTACTTC
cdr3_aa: CASSLGTGGDEQYF

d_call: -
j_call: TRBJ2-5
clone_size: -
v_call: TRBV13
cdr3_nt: TGTGCCAGCACCCAGGGGTGGGAGGAGACCCAGTACTTC
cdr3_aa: CASTQGWEETQYF

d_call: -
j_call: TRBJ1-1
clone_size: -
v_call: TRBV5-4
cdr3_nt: TGTGCCAGCAGCCCCGTGGTTGGGATGAACACTGAAGCTTTCTTT
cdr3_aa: CASSPVVGMNTEAFF

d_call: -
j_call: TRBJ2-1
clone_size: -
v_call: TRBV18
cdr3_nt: TGTGCCAGCTCACCTCCGGAAGGGTTAGGCAATGAGCAGTTCTTC
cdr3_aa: CASSPPEGLGNEQFF

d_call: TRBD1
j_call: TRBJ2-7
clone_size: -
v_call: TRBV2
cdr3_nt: TGTGCCAGCACGGCAGGGGGATTCCTCTACGAGCAGTACTTC
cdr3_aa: CASTAGGFLYEQYF

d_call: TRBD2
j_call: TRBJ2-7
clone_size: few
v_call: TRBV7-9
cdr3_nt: TGTGCCAGCAGCCCACGGACTAGCGTAGTACCCGAGCAGTACTTC
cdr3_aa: CASSPRTSVVPEQYF

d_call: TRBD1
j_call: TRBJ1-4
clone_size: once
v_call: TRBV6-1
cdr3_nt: TGTGCCAGCAGTGAAGTGGGGACAGGGAATGAAAAACTGTTTTTT
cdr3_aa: CASSEVGTGNEKLFF

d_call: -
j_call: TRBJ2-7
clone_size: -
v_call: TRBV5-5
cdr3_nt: TGTGCCAGCAGCTTTGGGGTCTACGAGCAGTACTTC
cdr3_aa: CASSFGVYEQYF

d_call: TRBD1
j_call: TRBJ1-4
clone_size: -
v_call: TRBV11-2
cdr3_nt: TGTGCCAGCAGCCGGGACAGGGAAGAAAAACTGTTTTTT
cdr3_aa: CASSRDREEKLFF